The sequence of this T cell receptor beta chain was determined in a study of technical replicates of blood from a few donors. Generated by immunoSEQ multiplex PCR, the TCRdb table keeps only in-frame clones and is missing some. This table has about 83,000 clones, about 96% appearing once. The clonotype comes from a human donor in good health. Material for sequencing was T cells isolated from PBMCs.

CDR3 bases: TGTGCCAGCAGCTTTCCGAAAGAGGGGGACAATGAGCAGTTCTTC. This encodes CASSFPKEGDNEQFF. V usage is TRBV5-6 and J usage is TRBJ2-1; a possible D gene is TRBD1 (6 bases). The CDR3 is made up of 15 amino acids. Germline V gene data show CDR1 as SGHDT and CDR2 as YYEEEE. Trimming took off 2 bases at V and 5 bases at J, with 14 bases between the two ends.